The present TCR beta chain was sequenced within a study of blood T cell repertoires in COVID-19. Assay used: immunoSEQ multiplex PCR; TCRdb lists only in-frame clones, some missing. The table has around 120,000 clones, less than 85% seen once. The table lists this clone with many counts. Germline V gene sequence: CDR1 KGHSH, CDR2 LQKENI. CDR3 size: 16 residues. The V gene lost 3 bases and the J gene lost 8 bases, with 17 bases spanning the gap. Material: peripheral blood. The rearrangement joins TRBV18 to TRBJ1-6; D is unresolved. The origin of this receptor is a man aged 70 or older with active or convalescent COVID-19. The CDR3 loop reads CASSPKRSAGDSPLHF. The DNA of the CDR3 is TGTGCCAGCTCACCTAAACGAAGTGCCGGGGATTCACCCCTCCACTTT.